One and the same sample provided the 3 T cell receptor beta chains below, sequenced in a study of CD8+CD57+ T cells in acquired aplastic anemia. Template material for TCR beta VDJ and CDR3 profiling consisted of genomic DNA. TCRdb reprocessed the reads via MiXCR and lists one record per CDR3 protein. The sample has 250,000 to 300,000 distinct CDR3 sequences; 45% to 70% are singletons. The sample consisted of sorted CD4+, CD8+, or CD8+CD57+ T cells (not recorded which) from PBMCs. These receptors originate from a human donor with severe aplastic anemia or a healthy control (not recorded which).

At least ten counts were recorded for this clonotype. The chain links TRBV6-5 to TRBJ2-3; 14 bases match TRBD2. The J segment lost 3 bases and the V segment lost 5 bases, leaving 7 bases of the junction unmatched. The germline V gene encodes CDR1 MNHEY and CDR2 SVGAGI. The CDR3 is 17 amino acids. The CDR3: CASSLRTSGGLTDTQYF. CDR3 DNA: TGTGCCAGCAGTCTCCGGACTAGCGGGGGGTTGACAGATACGCAGTATTTT.

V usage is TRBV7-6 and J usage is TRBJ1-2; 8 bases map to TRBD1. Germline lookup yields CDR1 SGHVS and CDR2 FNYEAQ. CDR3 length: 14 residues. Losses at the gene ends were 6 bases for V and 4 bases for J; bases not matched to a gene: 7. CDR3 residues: CASSLQQGGYGYTF. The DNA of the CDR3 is TGTGCCAGCAGTCTTCAACAGGGGGGCTATGGCTACACCTTC.

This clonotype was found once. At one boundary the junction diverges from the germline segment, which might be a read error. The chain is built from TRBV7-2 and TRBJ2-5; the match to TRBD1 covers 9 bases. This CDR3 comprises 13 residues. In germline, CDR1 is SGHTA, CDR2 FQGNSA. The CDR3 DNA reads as TGCGCCAGCAGCCCCTCGACAGGGGGGACCCAGTACTTC. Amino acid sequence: CASSPSTGGTQYF. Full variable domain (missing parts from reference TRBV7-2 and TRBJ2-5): GAGVSQSPSNKVTEKGKDVELRCDPISGHTALYWYRQSLGQGLEFLIYFQGNSAPDKSGLPSDRFSAERTGGSVSTLTIQRTQQEDSAVYLCASSPSTGGTQYFGPGTRLLVL.